The 2 T cell receptor beta chains given below trace back to one sample, sequenced in a study of metastatic and nonmetastatic thyroid tumors. MiXCR was used by TCRdb to re-call the PCR reads. Of several thousand clones in the sample, roughly 14% were seen once. Among the patients, none had received any treatment before thyroid surgery. Sequencing was carried out using blood. The receptors were sampled from a female donor with papillary thyroid cancer or a benign thyroid nodule (not recorded which). Some clones in this sample may be carry-over from other donors' samples.

This clone was seen ten or more times. This may be a read error, as it is one base from a much larger clone. The V and J genes are TRBV6-1 and TRBJ2-2, with 8 bases aligning to TRBD1. The CDR3 covers 16 residues. Germline lookup yields CDR1 MNHNS and CDR2 SASEGT. The CDR3: CAGSLQGALNTGELFF. DNA of the CDR3: TGTGCCGGCAGTCTCCAGGGGGCCTTGAACACCGGGGAGCTGTTTTTT.

This clone showed up many times. This chain joins TRBV27 and TRBJ2-6, with D possibly TRBD1 on 5 matching bases. V was pared by 7 bases and J by 3 bases, with 10 bases between. This CDR3 region has 14 residues. Germline CDR1 and CDR2: MNHEY and SMNVEV (reference sequence). CDR3 sequence: CASTDRGGANVLTF. In DNA form, the CDR3 reads TGTGCCAGCACAGATAGGGGTGGGGCCAACGTCCTGACTTTC.